The T cell receptor beta chain under discussion was sequenced for a study of shared clonotypes between healthy human individuals. Looking at the study overall: Donors had three CD4 naive, three CD4 memory, two CD8 naive and one CD8 memory plate apiece.

Generated by immunoSEQ multiplex PCR, the TCRdb table keeps only in-frame clones and is missing some. This table holds 2 million to 2.5 million clones, 85% to 95% found once. Input material: naive CD4+ T cells sorted from blood. Sample subset: CD45RA+ positively selected. The receptor was isolated from a man aged 18-30 years in good health.

The CDR3 DNA is TGTGCCAGCAGTTACGACGGGGGAGATACGCAGTATTTT. Translated, it gives CASSYDGGDTQYF. V gene TRBV6-5 combines with J gene TRBJ2-3, with D perhaps matching TRBD2 (6 bases). In germline, CDR1 is MNHEY, CDR2 SVGAGI. This CDR3 has 13 residues. With 2 bases removed from V and 5 bases from J, the gap between germline ends came to 8 bases.